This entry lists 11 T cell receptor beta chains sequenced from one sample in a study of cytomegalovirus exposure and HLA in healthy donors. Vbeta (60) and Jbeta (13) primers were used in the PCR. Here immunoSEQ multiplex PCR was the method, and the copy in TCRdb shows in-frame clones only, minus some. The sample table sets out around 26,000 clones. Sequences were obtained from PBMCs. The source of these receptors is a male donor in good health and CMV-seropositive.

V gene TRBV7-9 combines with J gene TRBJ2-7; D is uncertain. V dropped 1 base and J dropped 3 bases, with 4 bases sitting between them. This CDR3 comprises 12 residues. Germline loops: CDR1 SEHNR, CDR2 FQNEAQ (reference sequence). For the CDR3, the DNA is TGTGCCAGCAGCTTAGTAGACTACGAGCAGTACTTC. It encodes CASSLVDYEQYF.

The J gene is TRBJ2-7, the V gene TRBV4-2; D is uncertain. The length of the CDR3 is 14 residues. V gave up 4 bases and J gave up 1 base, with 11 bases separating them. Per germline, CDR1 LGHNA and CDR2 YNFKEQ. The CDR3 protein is CASSPQYQSYEQYF. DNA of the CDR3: TGTGCCAGCAGCCCGCAGTACCAGTCCTACGAGCAGTACTTC.

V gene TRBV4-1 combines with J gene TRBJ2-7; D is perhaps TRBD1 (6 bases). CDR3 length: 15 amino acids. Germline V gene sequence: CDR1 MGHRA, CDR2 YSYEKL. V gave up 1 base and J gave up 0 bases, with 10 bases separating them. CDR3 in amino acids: CASSQATGYSYEQYF. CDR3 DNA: TGCGCCAGCAGCCAAGCGACAGGCTACTCCTACGAGCAGTACTTC.

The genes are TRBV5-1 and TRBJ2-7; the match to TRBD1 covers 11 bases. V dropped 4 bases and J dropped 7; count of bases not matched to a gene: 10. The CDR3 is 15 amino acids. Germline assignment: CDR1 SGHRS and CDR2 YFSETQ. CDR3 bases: TGCGCCAGCAGCCATACCGGACAGGGGGCGGTGGAGCAGTACTTC. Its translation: CASSHTGQGAVEQYF.

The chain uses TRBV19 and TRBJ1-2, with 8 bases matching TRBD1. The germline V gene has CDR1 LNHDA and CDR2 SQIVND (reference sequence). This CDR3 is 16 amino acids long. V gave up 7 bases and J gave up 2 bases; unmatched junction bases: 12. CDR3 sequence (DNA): TGTGCCAGTATGAAGTCCGGAGCAGGGGGCAACTATGGCTACACCTTC. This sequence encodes CASMKSGAGGNYGYTF.

The CDR3 loop is CASTPVGGGSNQPQHF. CDR3 nucleotide sequence: TGTGCCAGCACCCCAGTGGGGGGTGGGAGCAATCAGCCCCAGCATTTT. The chain carries TRBV19 and TRBJ1-5; tentatively, D is TRBD1 (5 bases). V was clipped by 9 bases and J by 1 base, with 19 bases between them. The CDR3 spans 16 residues. Germline V gene sequence: CDR1 LNHDA, CDR2 SQIVND (reference sequence).

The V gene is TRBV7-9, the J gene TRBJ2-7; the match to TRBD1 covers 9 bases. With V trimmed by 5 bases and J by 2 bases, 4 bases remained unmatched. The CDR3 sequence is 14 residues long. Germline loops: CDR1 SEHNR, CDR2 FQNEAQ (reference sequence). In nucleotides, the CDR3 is TGTGCCAGCAGCCATACAGGGGGCGCCTACGAGCAGTACTTC. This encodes CASSHTGGAYEQYF. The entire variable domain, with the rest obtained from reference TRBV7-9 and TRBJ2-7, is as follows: DTGVSQNPRHKITKRGQNVTFRCDPISEHNRLYWYRQTLGQGPEFLTYFQNEAQLEKSRLLSDRFSAERPKGSFSTLEIQRTEQGDSAMYLCASSHTGGAYEQYFGPGTRLTVT.

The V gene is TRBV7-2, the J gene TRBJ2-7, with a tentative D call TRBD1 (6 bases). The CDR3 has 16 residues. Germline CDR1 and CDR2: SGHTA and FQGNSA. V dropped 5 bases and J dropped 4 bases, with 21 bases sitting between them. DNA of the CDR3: TGTGCCAGCAGCCCGCGCCCCCAGGGGAGTGGGTACGAGCAGTACTTC. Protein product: CASSPRPQGSGYEQYF.

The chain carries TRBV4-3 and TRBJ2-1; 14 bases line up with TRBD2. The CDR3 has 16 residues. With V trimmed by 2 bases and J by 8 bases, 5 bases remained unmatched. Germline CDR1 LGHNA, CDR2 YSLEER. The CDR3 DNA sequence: TGCGCCAGCAGCCAAACCGGGACTAGCGGGAGCGATGAGCAGTTCTTC. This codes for CASSQTGTSGSDEQFF.

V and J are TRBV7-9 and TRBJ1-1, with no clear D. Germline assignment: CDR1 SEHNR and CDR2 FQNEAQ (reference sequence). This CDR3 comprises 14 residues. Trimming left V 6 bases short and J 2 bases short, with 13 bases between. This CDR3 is CASSSTGGNTEAFF. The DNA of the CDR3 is TGTGCCAGCAGTTCTACCGGCGGAAACACTGAAGCTTTCTTT.

This CDR3 reads CSVAGFGSGANVLTF. CDR3 sequence (DNA): TGCAGCGTTGCAGGGTTTGGCTCTGGGGCCAACGTCCTGACTTTC. V gene TRBV29-1 combines with J gene TRBJ2-6, with D maybe TRBD1 (5 bases). Germline V gene sequence: CDR1 SQVTM, CDR2 ANQGSEA. V was pared by 4 bases and J by 0 bases, with 10 bases between. The CDR3 has 15 amino acids.